This TCR beta chain was found in a study of shared clonotypes between healthy human individuals (dated by TCRdb to 2018 to 2021). Looking at the study overall: A couple of women and a few men aged 18 to 49 years were included in the cohort. Per donor, leukapheresis produced somewhere between about 0.9 and 10 billion PBMCs. Different laboratories and diverse techniques were used to prepare libraries and sequence TCR repertoires, to increase sequencing depth and limit assay-specific biases. To estimate repertoire size and how much clonotype sharing occurs between individuals, the study deeply sequenced the blood TCR repertoires of 5 or 6 healthy adults. For each donor, CD4 naive and CD4 memory were each given three plates, CD8 naive was given two plates, and CD8 memory was given one plate.

The germline V gene specifies MDHEN as CDR1 and SYDVKM as CDR2. The CDR3 goes from the cysteine to the phenylalanine over 17 residues. The kept DNA is CDR3 alone, 51 bases in frame from the first base. V and J are trimmed by 5 bases and 2 bases, and the gene matches miss 10 bases of the junction. Of note for this clone: This clone's antigen is unknown. Within one base of it there is no much larger clone, and no base qualities were kept.

Here is what the overall study found, with its caveats: Naive subsets generally had larger estimated clonotype richness than memory subsets did. Sampling was limited to blood, and TCR repertoires in tissue likely differ from TCR repertoires in blood. Rarefaction of sorted-subset datasets indicated incomplete sequencing despite the large sequencing depth. Because the study included a small number of donors, the genetic and exposure-history diversity represented was limited. Compared with non-shared clonotypes, the clonotypes found in all four sorted-subset donors had higher generation probabilities. Based on pairwise subsampling, the degree of clonotype sharing among donors was expected to be affected by sequencing depth. Roughly 5% of naive CD4, 3.5% of naive CD8, about 2.4% of memory CD4, and around 0.42% of memory CD8 clonotypes were shared across several donors.

Donors were healthy HIV-negative adults with no recently reported acute infections or vaccinations. Only Caucasian adults living in Nashville, Tennessee, USA were represented among the donors. CD4+ T cells were enriched through magnetic negative selection, after which naive cells were positively selected on CD45RA and the remaining negative fraction served as the memory subset. Blood was obtained by leukapheresis, after which PBMCs were separated by Ficoll-Histopaque density gradient centrifugation and cryopreserved in liquid nitrogen vapor phase. Analytical flow cytometry was used to check the purity and quantity of each magnetically sorted T cell population. Genomic DNA was isolated from every sorted fraction and measured by UV absorbance on a Nanodrop 2000c. Using the deep immunoSEQ assay, multiplex PCR amplified TCR CDR3 regions from genomic DNA. Extracted genomic DNA from each cell subset was distributed evenly across all wells of several immunoSEQ 96-well plates, and each plate was treated as a replicate. Each replicate PCR for sorted subsets received 200 ng genomic DNA, equal to 28,000 or so T cell genomes. Purified libraries were quantified with a Qubit 3.0 fluorometer, sized on a Bioanalyzer 2100, and re-quantified with the KAPA Library Quantification kit. Each immunoSEQ 96-well plate was sequenced on its own single-read 150-cycle Illumina NextSeq 550 flow cell. The original methods were these. Because the immunoSEQ output included only junctional sequences and no quality scores, the filtering could not be the same as the filtering used for full-length reads. Sequences were annotated with PyIR, a Python wrapper for IgBLAST v1.9, using IMGT germline references to assign V/J genes and CDR3. Reads with weak V/J assignments (E-value above 1e-6), missing CDR3, stop codons, out-of-frame junctions, or ambiguous translated residues were removed. V3J clonotypes were defined as sequences sharing an identical inferred V gene, J gene, and CDR3 amino acid sequence. The percentage overlap between two repertoires was calculated by dividing the number of shared unique clonotypes by the size of the smaller repertoire. Richness of each repertoire was evaluated using RTK rarefaction, the Chao1 estimator, and Recon v2.1 estimates of unobserved clonotypes. For all TCRbeta clonotypes obtained by the gDNA method from a few donors, generation probabilities were computed with OLGA. As stored in TCRdb, this immuneACCESS dataset retains in-frame rearrangements with V and J assigned. A fraction of the clones does not appear; measured against another copy, unresolved V genes explain less than half of the discrepancy, and the remainder lacks a known reason. D and trimming come from the DNA, and the V and J calls and clone size come from that table. The sample profile shows fewer than 1.6 million clones; roughly 98.5% of them were found once. The ten largest make up approximately 0.4% of the sample.

This receptor chain uses TRBV28 and TRBJ2-1; 9 middle bases align to TRBD2. This TCR was recovered from a man aged 30 to 45 in good health. Input material: naive CD4+ T cells sorted from blood. The cell subset or site tag for this specimen amounts to: CD45RA+ positively selected. The bases are TGTGCCAGCAGTCCCCCCAAGGGACTAGCCGCCTACAATGAGCAGTTCTTC. This is translated as CASSPPKGLAAYNEQFF.